The present T cell receptor (beta chain) was sequenced within a study of blood T cell repertoires in COVID-19. Study-level information: The study drew acute and convalescent COVID-19 samples from the United States, Italy and Spain.

Using immunoSEQ multiplex PCR, the repertoire was profiled, and TCRdb retains in-frame clones only, with some absent. The table shows fewer than 700,000 clones, with 85% to 90% occurring only once. This clone was observed a single time. CDR1 and CDR2 from the germline V gene are SGDLS and YYNGEE. V was trimmed by 2 bases and J by 8 bases, leaving 14 bases between them. This CDR3 has 14 residues. The sequenced material came from peripheral blood. The receptor was derived from a woman aged 45-65 years with COVID-19, enrolled during active disease. The genes are TRBV9 and TRBJ2-1, with D perhaps matching TRBD1 (5 bases). The CDR3 DNA is TGTGCCAGCAGCGTTTCCCTCCTAGGGGATGAGCAGTTCTTC. Its translation: CASSVSLLGDEQFF.